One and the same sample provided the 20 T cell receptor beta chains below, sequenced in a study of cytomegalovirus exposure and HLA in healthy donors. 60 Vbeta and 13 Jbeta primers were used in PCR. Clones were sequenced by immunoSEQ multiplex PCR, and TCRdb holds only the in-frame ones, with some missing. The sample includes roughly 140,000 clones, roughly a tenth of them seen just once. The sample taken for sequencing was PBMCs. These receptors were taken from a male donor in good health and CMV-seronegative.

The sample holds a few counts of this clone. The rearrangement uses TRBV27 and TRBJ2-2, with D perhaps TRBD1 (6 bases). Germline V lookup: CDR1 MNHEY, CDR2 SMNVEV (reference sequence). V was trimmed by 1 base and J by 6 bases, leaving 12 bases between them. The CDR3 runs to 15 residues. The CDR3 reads CASSLWAYRAGELFF. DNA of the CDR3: TGTGCCAGCAGTTTATGGGCATACAGGGCCGGGGAGCTGTTTTTT.

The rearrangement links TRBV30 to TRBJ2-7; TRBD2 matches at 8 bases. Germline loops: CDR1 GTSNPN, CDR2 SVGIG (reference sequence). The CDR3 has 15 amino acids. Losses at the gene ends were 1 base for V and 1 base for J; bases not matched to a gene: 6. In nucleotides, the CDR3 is TGTGCCTGGAGTGAGAGTAGCGGGGCTTCCTACGAGCAGTACTTC. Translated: CAWSESSGASYEQYF.

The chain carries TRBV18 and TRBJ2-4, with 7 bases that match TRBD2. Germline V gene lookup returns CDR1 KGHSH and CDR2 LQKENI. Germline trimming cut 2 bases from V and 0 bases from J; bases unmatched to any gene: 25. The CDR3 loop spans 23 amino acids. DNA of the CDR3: TGTGCCAGCTCACCAACCGGGTTTCGGACTAGTCGGCACAGAATCCTAGCCAAAAACATTCAGTACTTC. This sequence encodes CASSPTGFRTSRHRILAKNIQYF. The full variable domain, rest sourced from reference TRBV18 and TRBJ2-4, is NAGVMQNPRHLVRRRGQEARLRCSPMKGHSHVYWYRQLPEEGLKFMVYLQKENIIDESGMPKERFSAEFPKEGPSILRIQQVVRGDSAAYFCASSPTGFRTSRHRILAKNIQYFGAGTRLSVL.

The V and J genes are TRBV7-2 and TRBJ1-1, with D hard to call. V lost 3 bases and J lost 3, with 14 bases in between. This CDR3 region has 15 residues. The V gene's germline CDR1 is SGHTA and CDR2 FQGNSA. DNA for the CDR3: TGTGCCAGCAGCTTGATTTACTCAGGCGACACTGAAGCTTTCTTT. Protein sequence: CASSLIYSGDTEAFF. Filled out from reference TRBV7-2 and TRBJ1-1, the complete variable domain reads GAGVSQSPSNKVTEKGKDVELRCDPISGHTALYWYRQSLGQGLEFLIYFQGNSAPDKSGLPSDRFSAERTGGSVSTLTIQRTQQEDSAVYLCASSLIYSGDTEAFFGQGTRLTVV.

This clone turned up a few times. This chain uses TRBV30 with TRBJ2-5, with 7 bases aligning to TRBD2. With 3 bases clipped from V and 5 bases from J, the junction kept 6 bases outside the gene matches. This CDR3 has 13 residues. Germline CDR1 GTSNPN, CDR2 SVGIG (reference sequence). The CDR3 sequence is CAWRWPGRETQYF. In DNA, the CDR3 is TGTGCCTGGAGGTGGCCCGGGAGGGAGACCCAGTACTTC.

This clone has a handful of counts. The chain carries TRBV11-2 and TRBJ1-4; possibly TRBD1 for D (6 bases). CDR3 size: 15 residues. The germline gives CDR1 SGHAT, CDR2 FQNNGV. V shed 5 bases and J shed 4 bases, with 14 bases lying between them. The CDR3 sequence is CASSPRGQRNEKLFF. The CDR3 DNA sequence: TGTGCCAGCAGCCCTCGTGGACAGCGTAATGAAAAACTGTTTTTT.

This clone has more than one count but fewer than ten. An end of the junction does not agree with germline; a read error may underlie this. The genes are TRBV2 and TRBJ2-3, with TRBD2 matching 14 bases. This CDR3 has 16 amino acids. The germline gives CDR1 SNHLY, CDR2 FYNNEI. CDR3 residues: CASRRTSGRSTDPQYF. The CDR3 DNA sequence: TGTGCCAGCAGAAGGACTAGCGGGAGGAGCACAGATCCGCAGTATTTT.

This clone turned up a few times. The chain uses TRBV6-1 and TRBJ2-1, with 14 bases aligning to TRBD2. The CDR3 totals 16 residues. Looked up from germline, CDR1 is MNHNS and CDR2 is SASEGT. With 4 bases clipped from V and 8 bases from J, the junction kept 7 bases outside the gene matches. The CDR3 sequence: CASSVRLAGGQDEQFF. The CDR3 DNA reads TGTGCCAGCAGTGTGCGACTAGCGGGGGGGCAAGATGAGCAGTTCTTC.

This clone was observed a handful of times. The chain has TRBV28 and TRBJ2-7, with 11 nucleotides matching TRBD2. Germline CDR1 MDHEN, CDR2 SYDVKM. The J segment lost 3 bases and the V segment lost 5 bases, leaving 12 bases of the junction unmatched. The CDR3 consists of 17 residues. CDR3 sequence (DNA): TGTGCCAGCAGTCATTTGGGTAGCGGGAGGGATCGCTACGAGCAGTACTTC. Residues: CASSHLGSGRDRYEQYF.

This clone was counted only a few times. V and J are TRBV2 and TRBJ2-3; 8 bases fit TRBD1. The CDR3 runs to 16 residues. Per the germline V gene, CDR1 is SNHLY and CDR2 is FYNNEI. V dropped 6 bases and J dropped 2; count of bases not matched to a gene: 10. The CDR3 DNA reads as TGTGCCAGCAGGATAAGACAGGGGACTCACACAGATACGCAGTATTTT. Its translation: CASRIRQGTHTDTQYF.

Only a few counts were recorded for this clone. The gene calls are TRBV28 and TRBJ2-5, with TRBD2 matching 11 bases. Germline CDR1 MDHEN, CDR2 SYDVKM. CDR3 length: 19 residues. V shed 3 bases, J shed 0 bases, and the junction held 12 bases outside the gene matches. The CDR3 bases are TGTGCCAGCAGTTTTTCCGGACTAGCGGGCCCGCAGTACCAAGAGACCCAGTACTTC. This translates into CASSFSGLAGPQYQETQYF.

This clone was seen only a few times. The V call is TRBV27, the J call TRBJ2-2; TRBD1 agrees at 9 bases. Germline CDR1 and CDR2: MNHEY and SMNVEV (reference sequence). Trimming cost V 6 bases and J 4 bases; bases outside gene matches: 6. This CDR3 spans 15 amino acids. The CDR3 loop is CASSPGTGLTGELFF. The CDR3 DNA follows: TGTGCCAGCAGCCCCGGGACAGGGCTCACCGGGGAGCTGTTTTTT.

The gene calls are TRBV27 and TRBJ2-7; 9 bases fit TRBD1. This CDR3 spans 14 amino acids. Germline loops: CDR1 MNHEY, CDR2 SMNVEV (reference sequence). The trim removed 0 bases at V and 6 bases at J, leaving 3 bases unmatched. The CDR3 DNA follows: TGTGCCAGCAGTTTATCCGGGACAGGGCGCGAGCAGTACTTC. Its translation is CASSLSGTGREQYF.

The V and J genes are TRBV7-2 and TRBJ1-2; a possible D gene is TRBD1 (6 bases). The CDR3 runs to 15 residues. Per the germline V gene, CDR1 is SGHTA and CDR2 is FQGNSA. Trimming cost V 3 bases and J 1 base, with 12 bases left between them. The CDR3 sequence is CASSFPQGINYGYTF. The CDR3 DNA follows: TGTGCCAGCAGCTTCCCGCAGGGGATTAACTATGGCTACACCTTC.

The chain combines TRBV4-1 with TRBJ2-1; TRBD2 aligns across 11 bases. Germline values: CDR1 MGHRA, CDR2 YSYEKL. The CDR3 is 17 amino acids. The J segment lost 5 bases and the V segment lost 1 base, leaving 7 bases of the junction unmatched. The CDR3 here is CASSQGQVTSGNNEQFF. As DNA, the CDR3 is TGCGCCAGCAGCCAAGGACAGGTGACTAGCGGGAACAATGAGCAGTTCTTC.

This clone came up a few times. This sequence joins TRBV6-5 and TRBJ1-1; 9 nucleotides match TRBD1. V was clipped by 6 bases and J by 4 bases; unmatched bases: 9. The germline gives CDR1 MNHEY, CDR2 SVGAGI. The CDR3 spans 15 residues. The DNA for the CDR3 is TGTGCCAGCAGAACCATGACAGGGGGGAGCACTGAAGCTTTCTTT. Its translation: CASRTMTGGSTEAFF.

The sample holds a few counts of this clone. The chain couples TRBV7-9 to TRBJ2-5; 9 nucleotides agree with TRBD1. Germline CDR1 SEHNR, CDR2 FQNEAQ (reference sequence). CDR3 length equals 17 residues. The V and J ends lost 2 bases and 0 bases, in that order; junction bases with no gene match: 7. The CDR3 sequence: CASSLWGQGGYQETQYF. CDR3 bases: TGTGCCAGCAGCTTATGGGGACAGGGCGGCTACCAAGAGACCCAGTACTTC.

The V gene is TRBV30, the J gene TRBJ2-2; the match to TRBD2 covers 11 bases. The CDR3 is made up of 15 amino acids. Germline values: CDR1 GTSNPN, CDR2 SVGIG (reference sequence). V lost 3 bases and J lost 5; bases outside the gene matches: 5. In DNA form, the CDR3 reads TGTGCCTGGAGGTCGCTAGCGGGAGGAACCGGGGAGCTGTTTTTT. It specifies CAWRSLAGGTGELFF.

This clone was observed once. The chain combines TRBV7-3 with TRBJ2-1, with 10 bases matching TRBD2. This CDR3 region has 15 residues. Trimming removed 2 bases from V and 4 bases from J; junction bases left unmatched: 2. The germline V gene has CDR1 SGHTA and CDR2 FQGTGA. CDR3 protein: CASSLLAGAYNEQFF. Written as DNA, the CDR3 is TGTGCCAGCAGCTTACTAGCGGGAGCTTACAATGAGCAGTTCTTC.

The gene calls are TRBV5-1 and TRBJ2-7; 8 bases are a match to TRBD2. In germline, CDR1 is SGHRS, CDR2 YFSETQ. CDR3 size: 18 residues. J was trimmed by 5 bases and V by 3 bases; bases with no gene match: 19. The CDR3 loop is CASSWVASGRFSLNEQYF. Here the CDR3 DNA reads TGCGCCAGCAGCTGGGTGGCCAGCGGGAGATTCTCCCTAAACGAGCAGTACTTC.